This T cell receptor beta chain was captured by sequencing in a study of blood T cell repertoires in COVID-19. Study in general: There were acute and convalescent COVID-19 samples, and they came from the United States, Italy and Spain.

Germline values: CDR1 MNHEY, CDR2 SMNVEV (reference sequence). The CDR3 consists of 13 residues. After removal of 5 bases from V and 7 bases from J, the junction contained 5 bases not matched to a gene. Measured with immunoSEQ multiplex PCR; TCRdb has only the in-frame clones, and not every one. Among some 100,000 clones listed, about 80% were seen once. The source of this sequence is an older man with acute or convalescent COVID-19. The sequencing sample was made of peripheral blood. The chain combines TRBV27 with TRBJ2-1; 7 nucleotides align to TRBD1. The CDR3 DNA is TGTGCCAGCAGTCGGGCAGGGGGAAATGAGCAGTTCTTC. Translation gives CASSRAGGNEQFF.